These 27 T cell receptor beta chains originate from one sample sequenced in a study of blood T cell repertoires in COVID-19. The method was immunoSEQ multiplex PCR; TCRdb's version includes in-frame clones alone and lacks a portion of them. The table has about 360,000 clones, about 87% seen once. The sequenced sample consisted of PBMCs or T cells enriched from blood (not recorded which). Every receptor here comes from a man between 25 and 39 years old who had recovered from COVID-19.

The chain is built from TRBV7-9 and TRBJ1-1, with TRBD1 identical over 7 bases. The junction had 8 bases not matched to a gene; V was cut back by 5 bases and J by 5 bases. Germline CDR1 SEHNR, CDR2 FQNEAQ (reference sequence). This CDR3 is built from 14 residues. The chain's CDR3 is CASSARQGLTEAFF. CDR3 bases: TGTGCCAGCAGCGCCAGACAGGGATTAACTGAAGCTTTCTTT.

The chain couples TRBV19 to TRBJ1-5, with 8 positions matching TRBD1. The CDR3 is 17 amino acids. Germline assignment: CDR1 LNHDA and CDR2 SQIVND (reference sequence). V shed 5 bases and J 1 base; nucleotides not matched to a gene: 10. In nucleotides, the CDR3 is TGTGCCAGTAGTTCCCGGACAGGGTGGGAGAGCAATCAGCCCCAGCATTTT. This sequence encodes CASSSRTGWESNQPQHF.

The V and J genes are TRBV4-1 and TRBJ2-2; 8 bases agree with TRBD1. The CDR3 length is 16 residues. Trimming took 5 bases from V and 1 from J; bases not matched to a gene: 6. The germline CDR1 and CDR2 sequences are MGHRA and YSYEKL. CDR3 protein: CASSTGGRGNTGELFF. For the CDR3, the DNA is TGCGCCAGCAGCACAGGGGGTCGGGGGAACACCGGGGAGCTGTTTTTT.

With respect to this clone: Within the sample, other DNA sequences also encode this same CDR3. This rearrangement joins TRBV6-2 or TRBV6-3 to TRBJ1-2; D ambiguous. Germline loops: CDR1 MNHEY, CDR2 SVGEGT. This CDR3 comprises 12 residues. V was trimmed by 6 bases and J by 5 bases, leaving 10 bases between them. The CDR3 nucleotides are TGTGCCAGCAGCCAAGACGGGTATGGCTACACCTTC. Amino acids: CASSQDGYGYTF.

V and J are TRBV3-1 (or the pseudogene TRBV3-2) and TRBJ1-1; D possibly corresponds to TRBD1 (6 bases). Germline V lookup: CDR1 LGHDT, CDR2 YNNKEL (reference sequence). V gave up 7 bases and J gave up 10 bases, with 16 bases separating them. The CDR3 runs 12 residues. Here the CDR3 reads CASNLAGGLAFF. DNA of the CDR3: TGTGCCAGCAACCTTGCGGGGGGCTTAGCTTTCTTT.

This CDR3 is CASSYMAAREGGYTF. Written as DNA, the CDR3 is TGTGCCAGCAGTTACATGGCCGCCAGGGAGGGCGGCTACACCTTC. V is TRBV6-5 and J is TRBJ1-2; the D gene is possibly TRBD1 (5 bases). This CDR3 comprises 15 residues. CDR1 and CDR2 (germline): MNHEY, SVGAGI. Trimming shortened V by 2 bases and J by 8 bases, and 18 bases separated the two germline ends.

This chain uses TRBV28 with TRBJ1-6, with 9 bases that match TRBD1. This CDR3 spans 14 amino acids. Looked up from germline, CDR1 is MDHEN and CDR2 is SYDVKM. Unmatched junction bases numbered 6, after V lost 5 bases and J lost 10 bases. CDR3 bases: TGTGCCAGCAGTGCCGGGACAGGGTACTCACCCCTCCACTTT. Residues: CASSAGTGYSPLHF.

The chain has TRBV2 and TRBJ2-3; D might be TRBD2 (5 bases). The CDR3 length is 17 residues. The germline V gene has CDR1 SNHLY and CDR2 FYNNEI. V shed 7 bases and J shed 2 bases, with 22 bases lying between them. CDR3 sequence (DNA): TGTGCCAGCATTTTGCTCGGTTGGTCCCGGGACACAGATACGCAGTATTTT. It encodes CASILLGWSRDTDTQYF.

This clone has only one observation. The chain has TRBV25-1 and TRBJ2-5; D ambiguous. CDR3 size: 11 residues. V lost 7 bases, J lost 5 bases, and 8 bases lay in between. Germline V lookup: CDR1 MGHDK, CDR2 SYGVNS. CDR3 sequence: CASTLFETQYF. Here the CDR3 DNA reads TGTGCCAGCACTCTTTTTGAGACCCAGTACTTC.

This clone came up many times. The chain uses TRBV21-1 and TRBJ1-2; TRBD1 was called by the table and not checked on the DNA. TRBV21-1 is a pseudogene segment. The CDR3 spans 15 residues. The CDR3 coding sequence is TGTGCCAGCAGCAACTACCCCGGACAGGGGGATGGCTACACCTTC. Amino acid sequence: CASSNYPGQGDGYTF.

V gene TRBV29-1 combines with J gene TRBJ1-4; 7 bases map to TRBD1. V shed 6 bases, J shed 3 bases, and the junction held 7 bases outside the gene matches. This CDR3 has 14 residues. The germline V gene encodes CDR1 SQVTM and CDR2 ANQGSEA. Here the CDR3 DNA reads TGCAGCGTGGAACAGGGGTCGGCTAATGAAAAACTGTTTTTT. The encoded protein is CSVEQGSANEKLFF.

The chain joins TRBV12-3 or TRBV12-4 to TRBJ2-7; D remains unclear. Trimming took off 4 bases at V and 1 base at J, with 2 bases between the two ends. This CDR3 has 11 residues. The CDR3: CASSSSYEQYF. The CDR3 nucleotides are TGTGCCAGCAGTTCTTCCTACGAGCAGTACTTC.

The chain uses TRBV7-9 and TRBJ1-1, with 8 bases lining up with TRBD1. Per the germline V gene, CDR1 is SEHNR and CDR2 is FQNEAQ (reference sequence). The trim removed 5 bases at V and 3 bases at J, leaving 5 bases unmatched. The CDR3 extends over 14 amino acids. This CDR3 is CASSPRQGYTEAFF. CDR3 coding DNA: TGTGCCAGCAGCCCCAGACAGGGGTACACTGAAGCTTTCTTT.

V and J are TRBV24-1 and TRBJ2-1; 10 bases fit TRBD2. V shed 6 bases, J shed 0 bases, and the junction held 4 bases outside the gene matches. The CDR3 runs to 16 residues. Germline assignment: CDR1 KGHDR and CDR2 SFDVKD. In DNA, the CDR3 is TGTGCCACCAGTCCGAGCGGGGGGGGCTCCTACAATGAGCAGTTCTTC. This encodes CATSPSGGGSYNEQFF.

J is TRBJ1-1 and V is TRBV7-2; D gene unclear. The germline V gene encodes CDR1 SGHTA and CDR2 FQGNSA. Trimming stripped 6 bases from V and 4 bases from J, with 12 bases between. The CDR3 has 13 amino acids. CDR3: CASSIGMPTEAFF. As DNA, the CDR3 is TGTGCCAGCAGTATCGGGATGCCCACTGAAGCTTTCTTT.

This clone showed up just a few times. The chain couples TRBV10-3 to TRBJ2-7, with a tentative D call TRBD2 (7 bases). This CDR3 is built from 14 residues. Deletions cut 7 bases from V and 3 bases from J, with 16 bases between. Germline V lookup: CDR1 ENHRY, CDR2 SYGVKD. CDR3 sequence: CAIKGGGLNYEQYF. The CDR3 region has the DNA TGTGCCATCAAGGGGGGGGGCCTCAACTACGAGCAGTACTTC.

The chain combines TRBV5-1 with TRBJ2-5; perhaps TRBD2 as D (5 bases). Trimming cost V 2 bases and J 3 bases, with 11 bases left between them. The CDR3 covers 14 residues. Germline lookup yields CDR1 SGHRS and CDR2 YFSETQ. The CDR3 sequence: CASSFLHGEETQYF. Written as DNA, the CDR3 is TGCGCCAGCAGCTTCTTACACGGGGAAGAGACCCAGTACTTC.

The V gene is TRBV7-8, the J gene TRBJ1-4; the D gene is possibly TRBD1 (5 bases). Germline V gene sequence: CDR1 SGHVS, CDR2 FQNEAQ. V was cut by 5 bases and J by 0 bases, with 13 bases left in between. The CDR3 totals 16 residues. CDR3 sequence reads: CASSKRGAATNEKLFF. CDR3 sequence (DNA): TGTGCCAGCAGCAAACGCGGGGCAGCAACTAATGAAAAACTGTTTTTT.

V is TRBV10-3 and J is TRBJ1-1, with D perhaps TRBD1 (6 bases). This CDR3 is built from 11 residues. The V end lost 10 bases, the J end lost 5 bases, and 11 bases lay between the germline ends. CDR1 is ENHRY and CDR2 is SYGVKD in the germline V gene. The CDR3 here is CATAGETEAFF. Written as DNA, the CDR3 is TGTGCCACCGCAGGGGAGACTGAAGCTTTCTTT.

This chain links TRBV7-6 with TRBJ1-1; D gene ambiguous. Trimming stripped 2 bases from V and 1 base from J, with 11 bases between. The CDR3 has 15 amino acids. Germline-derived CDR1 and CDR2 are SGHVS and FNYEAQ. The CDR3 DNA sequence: TGTGCCAGCAGCTTAATGGCAGGCGAGAACACTGAAGCTTTCTTT. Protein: CASSLMAGENTEAFF. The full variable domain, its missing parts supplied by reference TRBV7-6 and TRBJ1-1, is GAGVSQSPRYKVTKRGQDVALRCDPISGHVSLYWYRQALGQGPEFLTYFNYEAQQDKSGLPNDRFSAERPEGSISTLTIQRTEQRDSAMYRCASSLMAGENTEAFFGQGTRLTVV.

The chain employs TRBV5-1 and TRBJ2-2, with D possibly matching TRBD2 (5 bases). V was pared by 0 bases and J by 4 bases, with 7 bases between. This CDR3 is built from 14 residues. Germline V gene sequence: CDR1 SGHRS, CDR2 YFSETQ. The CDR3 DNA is TGCGCCAGCAGCTTGGCGGAGGTCACCGGGGAGCTGTTTTTT. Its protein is CASSLAEVTGELFF.

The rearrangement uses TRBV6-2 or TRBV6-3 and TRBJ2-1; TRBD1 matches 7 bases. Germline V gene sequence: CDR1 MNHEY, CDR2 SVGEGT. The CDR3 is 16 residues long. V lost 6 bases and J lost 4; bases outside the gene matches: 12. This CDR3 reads CASSRTGNHDYNEQFF. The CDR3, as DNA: TGTGCCAGCAGCCGGACAGGAAACCACGATTACAATGAGCAGTTCTTC.

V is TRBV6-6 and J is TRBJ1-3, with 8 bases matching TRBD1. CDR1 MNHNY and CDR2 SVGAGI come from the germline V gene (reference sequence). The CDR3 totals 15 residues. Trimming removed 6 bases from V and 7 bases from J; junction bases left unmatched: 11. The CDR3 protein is CASSDRGGEGNTIYF. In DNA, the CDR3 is TGTGCCAGCAGCGACAGGGGAGGAGAGGGGAACACCATATATTTT.

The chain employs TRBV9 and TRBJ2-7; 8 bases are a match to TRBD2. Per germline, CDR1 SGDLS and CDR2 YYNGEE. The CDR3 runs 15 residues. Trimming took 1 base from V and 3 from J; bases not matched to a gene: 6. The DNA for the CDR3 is TGTGCCAGCAGCGTATCTAGCGGGCTTATCTACGAGCAGTACTTC. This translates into CASSVSSGLIYEQYF.

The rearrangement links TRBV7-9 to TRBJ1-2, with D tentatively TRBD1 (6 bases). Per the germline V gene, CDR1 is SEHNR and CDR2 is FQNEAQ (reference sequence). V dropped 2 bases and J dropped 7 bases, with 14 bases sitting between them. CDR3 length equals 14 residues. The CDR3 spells CASSLTQGIFGYTF. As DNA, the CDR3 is TGTGCCAGCAGCTTAACGCAGGGGATTTTTGGCTACACCTTC.

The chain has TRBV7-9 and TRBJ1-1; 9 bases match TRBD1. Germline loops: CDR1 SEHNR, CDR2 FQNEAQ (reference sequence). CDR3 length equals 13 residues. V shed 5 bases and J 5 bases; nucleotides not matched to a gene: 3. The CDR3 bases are TGTGCCAGCAGCCTAGGACAGGGGACTGAAGCTTTCTTT. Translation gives CASSLGQGTEAFF.

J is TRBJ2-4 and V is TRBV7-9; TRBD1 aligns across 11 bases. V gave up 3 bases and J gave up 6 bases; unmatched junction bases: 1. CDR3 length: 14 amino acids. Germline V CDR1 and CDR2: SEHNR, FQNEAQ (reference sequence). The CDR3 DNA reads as TGTGCCAGCAGCTTGGACAGGGGGCTAAACATTCAGTACTTC. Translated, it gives CASSLDRGLNIQYF.